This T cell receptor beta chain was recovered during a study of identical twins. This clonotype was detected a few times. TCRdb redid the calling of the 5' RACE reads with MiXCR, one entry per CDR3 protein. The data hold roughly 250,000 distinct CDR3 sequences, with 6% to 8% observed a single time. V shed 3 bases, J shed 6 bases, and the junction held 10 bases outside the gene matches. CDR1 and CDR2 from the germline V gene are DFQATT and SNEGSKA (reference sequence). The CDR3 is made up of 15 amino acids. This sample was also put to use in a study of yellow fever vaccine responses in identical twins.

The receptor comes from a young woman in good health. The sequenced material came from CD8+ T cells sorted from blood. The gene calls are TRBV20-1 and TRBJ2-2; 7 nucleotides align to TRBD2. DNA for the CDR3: TGCAGTGCTAGGGGGGACTACGGTGATGCCGGGGAGCTGTTTTTT. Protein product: CSARGDYGDAGELFF.